This T cell receptor (beta chain) comes out of a study of regulatory T cells in long-lasting Graves disease. CDR3-region Arm-PCR and iRepertoire HTBI primers produced the TCR beta libraries. In TCRdb, the multiplex PCR reads were re-called with MiXCR into one record per CDR3 protein. The sample has 520,000 or so distinct CDR3 sequences; about 12% are singletons. Time point indicated: newly diagnosed GD, antithyroid drugs for less than 3 months. With RNA extracted from PBMCs as input, the TCR library was made. An endocrinology unit in Xi'an, China, supplied the patients. This clonotype was counted only a few times. Its antigen remains unidentified. This CDR3 region has 11 residues. Germline CDR1 MNHEY, CDR2 SVGEGT. The germline V and J ends were trimmed by 5 bases and 8 bases, with 7 bases remaining between them. Study-wide results and caveats: Thyroid tissue was not sampled; only peripheral blood was. Persistent disease favored TRBV28, TRBJ1-2 and TRBJ2-5.

The sample also formed part of further work on T cells in Graves' hyperthyroidism and ophthalmopathy.

Sequenced here: peripheral blood mononuclear cells (PBMCs), sampled at new diagnosis, from a patient treated with antithyroid drugs. The rearrangement joins TRBV6-2 or TRBV6-3 to TRBJ2-1; unclear D gene. The clonotype originates from a woman aged 30 to 39 with Graves disease. The CDR3 DNA sequence: TGTGCCAGCAGTAGGGTGGATGAGCAGTTCTTC. It encodes CASSRVDEQFF.